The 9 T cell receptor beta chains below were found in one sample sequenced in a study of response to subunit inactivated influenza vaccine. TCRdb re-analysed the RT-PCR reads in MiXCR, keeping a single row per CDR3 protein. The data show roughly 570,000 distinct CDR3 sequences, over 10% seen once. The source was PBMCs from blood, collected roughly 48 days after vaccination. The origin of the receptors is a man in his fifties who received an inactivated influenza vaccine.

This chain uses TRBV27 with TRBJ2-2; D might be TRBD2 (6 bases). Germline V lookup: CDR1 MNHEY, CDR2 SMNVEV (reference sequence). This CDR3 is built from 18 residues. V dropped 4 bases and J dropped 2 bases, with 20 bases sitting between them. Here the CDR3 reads CASSSKGTRRGNTGELFF. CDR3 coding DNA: TGTGCCAGCAGTTCAAAAGGGACGAGGAGGGGAAACACCGGGGAGCTGTTTTTT.

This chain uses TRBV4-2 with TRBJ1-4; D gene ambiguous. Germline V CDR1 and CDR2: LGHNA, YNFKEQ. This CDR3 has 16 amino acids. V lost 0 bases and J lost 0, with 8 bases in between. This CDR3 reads CASSQDVAATNEKLFF. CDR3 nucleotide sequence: TGTGCCAGCAGCCAAGATGTCGCTGCAACTAATGAAAAACTGTTTTTT.

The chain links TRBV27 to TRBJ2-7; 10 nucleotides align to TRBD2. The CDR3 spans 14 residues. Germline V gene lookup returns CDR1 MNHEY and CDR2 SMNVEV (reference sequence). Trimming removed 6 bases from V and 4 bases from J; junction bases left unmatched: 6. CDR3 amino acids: CASRFSGGIYEQYF. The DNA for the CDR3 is TGTGCCAGCAGATTTAGCGGGGGGATATACGAGCAGTACTTC.

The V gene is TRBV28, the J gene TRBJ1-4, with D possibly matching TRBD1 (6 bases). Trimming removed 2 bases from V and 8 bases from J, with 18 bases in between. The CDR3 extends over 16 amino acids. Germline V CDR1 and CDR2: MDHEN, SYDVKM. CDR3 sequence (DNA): TGTGCCAGCAGTTTAGATTGGGACACCAACTACGAAAAACTGTTTTTT. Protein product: CASSLDWDTNYEKLFF.

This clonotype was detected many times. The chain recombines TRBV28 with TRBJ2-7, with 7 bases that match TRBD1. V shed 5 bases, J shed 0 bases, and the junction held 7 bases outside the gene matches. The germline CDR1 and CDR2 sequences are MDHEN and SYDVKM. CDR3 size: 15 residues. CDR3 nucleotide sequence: TGTGCCAGCAGTAAGAGACAGGGTCTCTCCTACGAGCAGTACTTC. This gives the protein CASSKRQGLSYEQYF. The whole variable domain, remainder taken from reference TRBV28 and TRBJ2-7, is DVKVTQSSRYLVKRTGEKVFLECVQDMDHENMFWYRQDPGLGLRLIYFSYDVKMKEKGDIPEGYSVSREKKERFSLILESASTNQTSMYLCASSKRQGLSYEQYFGPGTRLTVT.

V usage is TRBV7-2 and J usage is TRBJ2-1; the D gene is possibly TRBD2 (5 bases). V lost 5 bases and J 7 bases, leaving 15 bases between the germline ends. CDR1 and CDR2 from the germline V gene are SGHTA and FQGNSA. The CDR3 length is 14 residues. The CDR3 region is CASSPRGYGNEQFF. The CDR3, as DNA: TGTGCCAGCAGCCCCCGCGGGTATGGTAATGAGCAGTTCTTC.

CDR3 amino acids: CASSVALPSGRFADTQYF. The DNA of the CDR3 is TGTGCCAGCAGCGTAGCCTTGCCTAGCGGGAGGTTCGCAGATACGCAGTATTTT. The V and J genes are TRBV9 and TRBJ2-3; the match to TRBD2 covers 11 bases. Germline V lookup: CDR1 SGDLS, CDR2 YYNGEE. This CDR3 region has 18 residues. J gave up 4 bases and V 0 bases, and 10 bases lay outside the gene matches.

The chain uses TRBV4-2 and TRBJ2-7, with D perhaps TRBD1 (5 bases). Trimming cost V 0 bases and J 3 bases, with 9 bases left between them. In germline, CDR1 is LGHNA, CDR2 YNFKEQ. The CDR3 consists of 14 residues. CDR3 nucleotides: TGTGCCAGCAGCCAAGACAGGGTTGACTACGAGCAGTACTTC. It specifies CASSQDRVDYEQYF.

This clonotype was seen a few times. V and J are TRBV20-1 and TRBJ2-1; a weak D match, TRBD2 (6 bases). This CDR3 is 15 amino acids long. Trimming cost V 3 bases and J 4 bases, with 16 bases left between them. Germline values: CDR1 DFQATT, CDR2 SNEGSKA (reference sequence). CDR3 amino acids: CSARHGGALYNEQFF. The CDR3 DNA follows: TGCAGTGCTAGGCACGGCGGGGCTTTATACAATGAGCAGTTCTTC.